This T cell receptor (beta chain) was identified during a study of CD4 and CD8 cells across lung adenocarcinoma regions. Donors had localized lung adenocarcinoma, a non-small cell lung cancer. There are many counts of this clonotype. TCRdb reanalysed the PCR reads using MiXCR and keeps one entry per CDR3 protein. Of about 11,000 distinct CDR3 sequences listed, about 59% are singletons. CDR3 length: 14 amino acids. V lost 7 bases and J lost 7, with 16 bases in between. Per the germline V gene, CDR1 is ENHRY and CDR2 is SYGVKD. The sample taken for sequencing was CD8+ T cells from the margin of a lung tumor. V usage is TRBV10-3 and J usage is TRBJ2-2; no reliable D call. The sequence was obtained from a male donor with lung adenocarcinoma. The CD4 and CD8 labels of this study may be unreliable. The CDR3 bases are TGTGCCATCACTCGGCAACATCAAGGCGGGGAGCTGTTTTTT. Residues: CAITRQHQGGELFF.